Given below is one T cell receptor beta chain in context. The junction had 3 bases not matched to a gene; V was cut back by 2 bases and J by 3 bases. This CDR3 has 15 residues. Germline CDR1 is SGHRS and CDR2 is YFSETQ. The sorted-subset replicate PCRs were given about 200 ng DNA, which is tens of thousands of T cell genomes. TCRdb's copy holds only in-frame clones and misses some; the assay was immunoSEQ multiplex PCR. Here the sample spans about 960,000 clones, roughly 72% being singletons. The data are from a study of shared clonotypes between healthy human individuals. This sequence was found in a man between 18 and 29 years old in good health. Sequencing was performed on memory CD4+ T cells sorted from blood. Sample subset: CD45RA-negative fraction. The rearrangement links TRBV5-1 to TRBJ2-1, with 9 bases fitting TRBD1. The CDR3 DNA reads as TGCGCCAGCAGCTTAGGGGACAGGGACTACAATGAGCAGTTCTTC. Its protein product is CASSLGDRDYNEQFF.